The T cell receptor beta chain described here comes from a study of OX40 agonist ivuxolimab in advanced cancers. Study-wide context: Hepatocellular carcinoma, melanoma, renal cell or head and neck cancer was diagnosed in the dose-escalation patients.

Data came from immunoSEQ multiplex PCR; TCRdb stores just in-frame clones and leaves some out. The sample has 55,000 to 85,000 clones; roughly 88% are singletons. Trimming pared 0 bases from V and 7 bases from J, leaving 9 bases between. The CDR3 is 14 amino acids. Germline V gene sequence: CDR1 LNHNV, CDR2 YYDKDF (reference sequence). The sample consisted of CD4+ or CD8+ T cells sorted from blood, taken in a trial of the OX40 agonist ivuxolimab. This clonotype was obtained from an adult with an advanced solid tumor such as melanoma, head and neck, liver or kidney cancer. The gene calls are TRBV15 and TRBJ1-4; possibly TRBD1 for D (5 bases). In DNA form, the CDR3 reads TGTGCCACCAGCAGAGATACGGGGGTTGAAAAACTGTTTTTT. Amino acid sequence: CATSRDTGVEKLFF.